The clone carrying this T cell receptor beta chain was recorded only once. As yet, its antigen is unknown. The entry originates in a study of somatic mutations in cytotoxic T cells in rheumatoid arthritis. The study, taken as a whole, reports: Increasing age coincided with elevated CD8+ clonality among rheumatoid arthritis patients, though not among healthy controls. Statistical analysis of the slight TRBV07 underrepresentation in rheumatoid arthritis patients did not adjust for multiple comparisons. Measurement of CD8+ T-cell clonality revealed no significant difference between rheumatoid arthritis patients and age-matched healthy controls.

CDR3 size: 20 residues. Germline V lookup: CDR1 LGHNA, CDR2 YSLEER. V shed 1 base and J 0 bases; nucleotides not matched to a gene: 10. Produced via immunoSEQ multiplex PCR; TCRdb's table is partial and in-frame only. The profile shows 9,500 to 15,000 clones, more than 75% of them singletons. CD4+ and CD8+ cells were isolated by positive magnetic bead selection, with purity checked by flow cytometry. Specimen: CD8+ T cells sorted from blood. The gene calls are TRBV4-3 and TRBJ2-1, with TRBD2 matching 12 bases. The sequence came from a man over 45 in good health. The CDR3 nucleotides are TGCGCCAGCAGCCAAGGGAGTACTAGCGGGAGGATCAGCTCCTACAATGAGCAGTTCTTC. Its protein is CASSQGSTSGRISSYNEQFF.